Below are 21 T cell receptor beta chains sequenced from a single sample in a study of T cells in Graves' hyperthyroidism and ophthalmopathy. Regions amplified from RNA transcripts were the TCR beta CDR3 regions. The TCR CDR3 was amplified in a first-round RT-PCR using the HTBI primer set. TCRdb called the multiplex PCR reads again in MiXCR, with one record for every CDR3 protein. The profile shows around 440,000 distinct CDR3 sequences, around 14% of them singletons. The sample comprised blood. Receptor source: a woman younger than 30 with Graves' hyperthyroidism.

This clonotype showed up just a few times. The chain joins TRBV25-1 to TRBJ2-1, with TRBD2 identical over 9 bases. Looked up from germline, CDR1 is MGHDK and CDR2 is SYGVNS. V lost 8 bases to trimming and J lost 4 bases; unmatched junction nucleotides: 12. The CDR3 loop spans 16 amino acids. In DNA, the CDR3 is TGTGCCAGCCTCTCTCCAAGCGGGAGGCAGTACAATGAGCAGTTCTTC. Translation gives CASLSPSGRQYNEQFF.

The chain has TRBV16 and TRBJ2-1; unclear D gene. From germline, CDR1 is KGHSY and CDR2 FQNENV. Trimming removed 0 bases from V and 7 bases from J, with 16 bases in between. There are 16 residues in the CDR3. The DNA for the CDR3 is TGTGCCAGCAGCCAATCCTTCACTGCTCTAAGAAATGAGCAGTTCTTC. The encoded protein is CASSQSFTALRNEQFF.

This clonotype was observed a handful of times. The V call is TRBV27, the J call TRBJ1-1; TRBD1 matches 8 bases. V shed 4 bases and J 6 bases; nucleotides not matched to a gene: 10. This CDR3 region has 15 residues. The germline V gene has CDR1 MNHEY and CDR2 SMNVEV (reference sequence). CDR3 sequence (DNA): TGTGCCAGCAGTTACCAGGGGGCGGGTATCGCTGAAGCTTTCTTT. As protein: CASSYQGAGIAEAFF.

There are many counts of this clonotype. The J gene is TRBJ2-7, the V gene TRBV2, with a possible D match to TRBD1 (6 bases). Germline-derived CDR1 and CDR2 are SNHLY and FYNNEI. CDR3 length: 13 amino acids. Trimming pared 6 bases from V and 7 bases from J, leaving 16 bases between. CDR3 region: CASSKDRGGEQYF. The CDR3 nucleotides read TGTGCCAGCAGCAAGGACAGAGGGGGAGAGCAGTACTTC.

The V and J genes are TRBV20-1 and TRBJ1-2, with unresolved D. Germline V gene data show CDR1 as DFQATT and CDR2 as SNEGSKA (reference sequence). CDR3 length: 14 amino acids. V lost 5 bases and J lost 0, with 13 bases in between. The CDR3 nucleotides are TGCAGTGCTGGTCGACAAGGAGCTAACTATGGCTACACCTTC. This codes for CSAGRQGANYGYTF.

At least ten counts were recorded for this clonotype. The chain is built from TRBV3-1 and TRBJ2-1, with unresolved D. V was clipped by 5 bases and J by 6 bases, with 8 bases between them. CDR1 is LGHDT and CDR2 is YNNKEL in the germline V gene (reference sequence). The CDR3 spans 12 residues. Here the CDR3 reads CASSYTGNEQFF. CDR3 in DNA: TGTGCCAGCAGCTACACGGGCAATGAGCAGTTCTTC.

This clonotype was seen many times. The rearrangement uses TRBV2 and TRBJ1-1; D gene ambiguous. The V gene's germline CDR1 is SNHLY and CDR2 FYNNEI. The CDR3 covers 12 residues. V was cut by 7 bases and J by 0 bases, with 6 bases left in between. Here the CDR3 DNA reads TGTGCCAGCATATGGATGAACACTGAAGCTTTCTTT. Residues: CASIWMNTEAFF.

This clonotype came up many times. In nucleotides, the CDR3 is TGCGCCAGCAGCTTGGAACTGTCCGCCTACAATGAGCAGTTCTTC. Amino acids: CASSLELSAYNEQFF. The chain recombines TRBV5-1 with TRBJ2-1; D gene uncertain. Germline V gene data show CDR1 as SGHRS and CDR2 as YFSETQ. The CDR3 length is 15 residues. Trimming took off 0 bases at V and 2 bases at J, with 9 bases between the two ends.

The chain uses TRBV4-1 and TRBJ1-1, with 10 positions matching TRBD1. V trimming: 3 bases; J trimming: 7 bases; junction bases outside the gene matches: 5. The CDR3 covers 14 residues. Germline lookup yields CDR1 MGHRA and CDR2 YSYEKL. The CDR3 here is CASSQTGTGDEAFF. CDR3 nucleotides: TGCGCCAGCAGCCAGACTGGGACAGGGGATGAAGCTTTCTTT.

The J gene is TRBJ1-2, the V gene TRBV20-1; D is uncertain. Germline assignment: CDR1 DFQATT and CDR2 SNEGSKA (reference sequence). This CDR3 is 11 amino acids long. The CDR3 DNA follows: TGCAGACCCGAGGGTAACTATGGCTACACCTTC. The encoded protein is CRPEGNYGYTF.

This clonotype was recorded at least ten times. The rearrangement uses TRBV7-2 and TRBJ1-5; a weak D match, TRBD1 (6 bases). The V end was cut by 3 bases, the J end by 0 bases, with 12 bases between. Germline CDR1 SGHTA, CDR2 FQGNSA. The CDR3 has 16 amino acids. The CDR3 DNA reads TGTGCCAGCAGCTTTTGGCAGGGGTATAGCAATCAGCCCCAGCATTTT. Encoded protein: CASSFWQGYSNQPQHF.

Ten or more counts support this clonotype. The J gene is TRBJ2-7, the V gene TRBV20-1; D could derive from TRBD1 or TRBD2 (6 bases each). Trimming stripped 6 bases from V and 3 bases from J, with 12 bases between. Germline CDR1 DFQATT, CDR2 SNEGSKA (reference sequence). The CDR3 extends over 12 amino acids. For the CDR3, the DNA is TGCAGTGCCGCAGAGGGGGGCTACGAGCAGTACTTC. Translating gives CSAAEGGYEQYF.

This rearrangement joins TRBV6-1 to TRBJ2-3, with unresolved D. V was cut by 6 bases and J by 3 bases, with 7 bases left in between. Germline V gives CDR1 MNHNS, CDR2 SASEGT. The CDR3 contains 12 residues. For the CDR3, the DNA is TGTGCCAGCAGAAGACGAACAGATACGCAGTATTTT. It yields the protein CASRRRTDTQYF.

This clonotype was recorded many times. V usage is TRBV12-3 or TRBV12-4 and J usage is TRBJ2-7; D uncertain. V dropped 4 bases and J dropped 5 bases, with 15 bases sitting between them. CDR3 length equals 14 residues. For the CDR3, the DNA is TGTGCCAGCAGTTCCTGGCCGCTTACGAACGAGCAGTACTTC. Residues: CASSSWPLTNEQYF.

The chain uses TRBV7-9 and TRBJ1-2; no reliable D call. The CDR3 sequence is 15 residues long. V shed 5 bases and J shed 4 bases, with 17 bases lying between them. From germline, CDR1 is SEHNR and CDR2 FQNEAQ (reference sequence). The CDR3 DNA reads TGTGCCAGCAGCCTAGGGAGGGCGCAAATCTATGGCTACACCTTC. Translated, it gives CASSLGRAQIYGYTF.

This clonotype was detected only a few times. The genes are TRBV9 and TRBJ2-2, with 7 nucleotides matching TRBD1. The CDR3 is made up of 13 amino acids. Germline loops: CDR1 SGDLS, CDR2 YYNGEE. The trim removed 7 bases at V and 5 bases at J, leaving 5 bases unmatched. The CDR3 loop reads CASSRGLTGELFF. The CDR3 DNA reads as TGTGCCAGCTCTAGGGGGCTTACCGGGGAGCTGTTTTTT.

The chain recombines TRBV27 with TRBJ1-6, with D maybe TRBD1 (5 bases). V was shortened by 7 bases and J by 8 bases, with 12 bases between the two germline ends. The CDR3 is 13 residues long. The germline CDR1 and CDR2 sequences are MNHEY and SMNVEV (reference sequence). CDR3: CASMAQGYSPLHF. The DNA of the CDR3 is TGTGCCAGCATGGCCCAGGGTTATTCACCCCTCCACTTT.

At least ten counts were recorded for this clonotype. This rearrangement joins TRBV20-1 to TRBJ2-7, with D perhaps assigned TRBD1 or TRBD2 (5 bases each). Between the trimmed V and J ends, which lost 4 bases and 0 bases, there was a span of 19 bases. From germline, CDR1 is DFQATT and CDR2 SNEGSKA (reference sequence). CDR3 length: 16 amino acids. CDR3 in DNA: TGCAGTGCTAACCGGGCTGGGACGGGGTCCTCCTACGAGCAGTACTTC. Its translation: CSANRAGTGSSYEQYF.

This clonotype was observed many times. The V call is TRBV4-3, the J call TRBJ1-4; D remains ambiguous. The CDR3 sequence is 15 residues long. The germline V gene encodes CDR1 LGHNA and CDR2 YSLEER. V lost 0 bases and J 4 bases, leaving 9 bases between the germline ends. The CDR3 is CASSQDLGLNEKLFF. CDR3 in DNA: TGCGCCAGCAGCCAAGACCTCGGACTTAATGAAAAACTGTTTTTT.

The table lists this clonotype with many counts. The rearrangement uses TRBV20-1 and TRBJ2-3, with 7 bases identical to TRBD1. Losses at the gene ends were 0 bases for V and 2 bases for J; bases not matched to a gene: 17. Germline V gene sequence: CDR1 DFQATT, CDR2 SNEGSKA (reference sequence). The CDR3 runs 19 residues. The CDR3 DNA sequence: TGCAGTGCTAGAGATCTAGGGACAGTAGGACAACAATTCACAGATACGCAGTATTTT. It encodes CSARDLGTVGQQFTDTQYF.

The chain carries TRBV10-1 and TRBJ2-3; perhaps TRBD1 as D (6 bases). From germline, CDR1 is WNHNN and CDR2 SYGVQD (reference sequence). V dropped 6 bases and J dropped 4 bases, with 17 bases sitting between them. CDR3 size: 15 residues. CDR3 loop: CASSATGLGSDTQYF. CDR3 sequence (DNA): TGCGCCAGCAGCGCTACAGGGCTAGGGTCAGATACGCAGTATTTT.